What follows are 8 T cell receptor beta chains derived from one specimen sequenced in a study of blood T cell repertoires in COVID-19. The protocol was immunoSEQ multiplex PCR, while the TCRdb copy is restricted to in-frame clones and leaves out a portion. The repertoire includes about 260,000 clones, 88% of them detected once, and under 4.5% sits in the top ten. Sequences were obtained from peripheral blood. These receptor sequences come from a man in his 60s who had recovered from COVID-19.

Regarding this clone: The same CDR3 can be traced to other DNA sequences in this sample. The chain has TRBV2 and TRBJ1-2; 10 bases match TRBD1. Per the germline V gene, CDR1 is SNHLY and CDR2 is FYNNEI. The CDR3 runs to 14 residues. With 6 bases clipped from V and 5 bases from J, the junction kept 6 bases outside the gene matches. The CDR3 loop is CASSLTGGAYGYTF. Here the CDR3 DNA reads TGTGCCAGCAGCCTGACAGGGGGCGCGTATGGCTACACCTTC.

The V call is TRBV6-5, the J call TRBJ1-4; 10 positions agree with TRBD1. Germline assignment: CDR1 MNHEY and CDR2 SVGAGI. V shed 0 bases, J shed 5 bases, and the junction held 0 bases outside the gene matches. CDR3 length equals 15 residues. In DNA, the CDR3 is TGTGCCAGCAGTTACTCGACAGGGGGCAATGAAAAACTGTTTTTT. Translation: CASSYSTGGNEKLFF.

The chain joins TRBV7-8 to TRBJ2-5, with 14 bases aligning to TRBD2. Germline-derived CDR1 and CDR2 are SGHVS and FQNEAQ. The CDR3 sequence is 20 residues long. V shed 3 bases, J shed 2 bases, and the junction held 14 bases outside the gene matches. Here the CDR3 DNA reads TGTGCCAGCAGCTTGACTAGCGGGGGGGCCTCGACTCGCTTACAAGAGACCCAGTACTTC. Translation: CASSLTSGGASTRLQETQYF.

The V call is TRBV5-8, the J call TRBJ2-5, with D possibly being TRBD2 (5 bases). CDR1 SGHTS and CDR2 YDEGEE come from the germline V gene. This CDR3 contains 12 residues. V shed 0 bases and J shed 5 bases, with 5 bases lying between them. As DNA, the CDR3 is TGTGCCAGCAGCTTGGCGGGGGAGACCCAGTACTTC. Amino acids: CASSLAGETQYF.

The rearrangement joins TRBV5-1 to TRBJ1-3; no clear D. With 5 bases removed from V and 0 bases from J, the gap between germline ends came to 12 bases. This CDR3 comprises 15 residues. Per the germline V gene, CDR1 is SGHRS and CDR2 is YFSETQ. CDR3 nucleotide sequence: TGCGCCAGCAGTGAACGGAGTAGCTCTGGAAACACCATATATTTT. Translation gives CASSERSSSGNTIYF.

V gene TRBV18 combines with J gene TRBJ1-1, with 7 nucleotides matching TRBD1. The CDR3 extends over 17 amino acids. Trimming at V came to 2 bases and at J to 4 bases, leaving 13 bases not matched to a gene. In germline, CDR1 is KGHSH, CDR2 LQKENI. The CDR3 sequence: CASSPDDRVTEVTEAFF. The DNA of the CDR3 is TGTGCCAGCTCACCAGATGACAGGGTTACCGAGGTCACTGAAGCTTTCTTT.

V gene TRBV5-4 combines with J gene TRBJ2-1; tentative D call: TRBD1 (6 bases). The length of the CDR3 is 15 residues. The ends were cut back, 0 bases at V and 4 bases at J, with 11 bases in the middle. From germline, CDR1 is SGHNT and CDR2 YYREEE (reference sequence). The DNA of the CDR3 is TGTGCCAGCAGCTTGGCCGACAGGCCTTACAATGAGCAGTTCTTC. It codes for CASSLADRPYNEQFF.

This chain joins TRBV15 and TRBJ2-2, with unresolved D. The CDR3 has 14 amino acids. Germline V gene data show CDR1 as LNHNV and CDR2 as YYDKDF (reference sequence). Trimming removed 1 base at V and 7 bases at J, with 10 bases between. CDR3 in amino acids: CATSRVLDLGELFF. CDR3 nucleotide sequence: TGTGCCACCAGCAGAGTCTTAGATCTCGGGGAGCTGTTTTTT. The variable domain in full, completed from reference TRBV15 and TRBJ2-2, reads DAMVIQNPRYQVTQFGKPVTLSCSQTLNHNVMYWYQQKSSQAPKLLFHYYDKDFNNEADTPDNFQSRRPNTSFCFLDIRSPGLGDTAMYLCATSRVLDLGELFFGEGSRLTVL.